Following are 30 T cell receptor beta chains from one sample sequenced in a study of cytomegalovirus exposure and HLA in healthy donors. Profiling relied on immunoSEQ multiplex PCR, and the TCRdb table lists in-frame clones only, not all of them. The data show about 120,000 clones, roughly 90% seen once. The sequencing sample was made of PBMCs. Receptors were obtained from a woman younger than 30 in good health and CMV-seronegative.

This clone appeared once. The chain employs TRBV5-1 and TRBJ2-6; 8 positions agree with TRBD1. The length of the CDR3 is 18 residues. Germline V gene lookup returns CDR1 SGHRS and CDR2 YFSETQ. J was trimmed by 1 base and V by 4 bases; bases with no gene match: 10. The DNA of the CDR3 is TGCGCCAGCAGCGCCGGGACAGGAGGTTGGTCTGGGGCCAACGTCCTGACTTTC. It codes for CASSAGTGGWSGANVLTF. Looking up the rest from reference TRBV5-1 and TRBJ2-6 gives the full variable domain: KAGVTQTPRYLIKTRGQQVTLSCSPISGHRSVSWYQQTPGQGLQFLFEYFSETQRNKGNFPGRFSGRQFSNSRSEMNVSTLELGDSALYLCASSAGTGGWSGANVLTFGAGSRLTVL.

The chain couples TRBV19 to TRBJ2-1, with TRBD2 matching over 7 bases. Germline values: CDR1 LNHDA, CDR2 SQIVND (reference sequence). This CDR3 contains 14 residues. The V and J ends lost 2 bases and 8 bases, in that order; junction bases with no gene match: 6. CDR3 sequence reads: CASSISGMDDEQFF. In nucleotides, the CDR3 is TGTGCCAGTAGTATAAGCGGGATGGACGATGAGCAGTTCTTC.

J is TRBJ2-5 and V is TRBV2, with 9 bases fitting TRBD1. Unmatched junction bases numbered 4, after V lost 4 bases and J lost 4 bases. The CDR3 is 14 residues long. Germline-derived CDR1 and CDR2 are SNHLY and FYNNEI. The CDR3 DNA is TGTGCCAGCAGTGGGGACAGGGCCACAGAGACCCAGTACTTC. It codes for CASSGDRATETQYF.

The rearrangement joins TRBV5-1 to TRBJ1-1; 9 bases match TRBD1. The ends lost 4 bases at V and 0 bases at J; junction bases unmatched: 4. This CDR3 comprises 15 residues. Germline lookup yields CDR1 SGHRS and CDR2 YFSETQ. This chain's CDR3 is CASSTGQGLNTEAFF. CDR3 sequence (DNA): TGCGCCAGCAGCACGGGACAGGGCCTGAACACTGAAGCTTTCTTT.

The chain recombines TRBV5-1 with TRBJ2-7, with 11 bases fitting TRBD2. V was clipped by 3 bases and J by 3 bases; unmatched bases: 2. The CDR3 has 14 residues. Germline values: CDR1 SGHRS, CDR2 YFSETQ. The CDR3 sequence is CASSYSGRGYEQYF. The DNA of the CDR3 is TGCGCCAGCAGCTATAGCGGGAGGGGCTACGAGCAGTACTTC.

This chain connects TRBV7-2 to TRBJ1-2, with D tentatively TRBD1 (5 bases). This CDR3 is 13 amino acids long. Trimming removed 5 bases at V and 3 bases at J, with 10 bases between. Per the germline V gene, CDR1 is SGHTA and CDR2 is FQGNSA. The CDR3, as DNA: TGTGCCAGCAGCCCCGAGACAGACTATGGCTACACCTTC. As protein: CASSPETDYGYTF. The full variable domain, in which reference TRBV7-2 and TRBJ1-2 provide the parts outside the CDR3, is GAGVSQSPSNKVTEKGKDVELRCDPISGHTALYWYRQSLGQGLEFLIYFQGNSAPDKSGLPSDRFSAERTGGSVSTLTIQRTQQEDSAVYLCASSPETDYGYTFGSGTRLTVV.

The chain uses TRBV9 and TRBJ2-2; 7 nucleotides line up with TRBD1. CDR1 and CDR2 (germline): SGDLS, YYNGEE. Trimming at V came to 0 bases and at J to 3 bases, leaving 11 bases not matched to a gene. The CDR3 length is 18 residues. DNA for the CDR3: TGTGCCAGCAGCGTAGATGGAATCGGGACAGCCTACACCGGGGAGCTGTTTTTT. It specifies CASSVDGIGTAYTGELFF. The full variable domain, in which reference TRBV9 and TRBJ2-2 provide the parts outside the CDR3, is DSGVTQTPKHLITATGQRVTLRCSPRSGDLSVYWYQQSLDQGLQFLIQYYNGEERAKGNILERFSAQQFPDLHSELNLSSLELGDSALYFCASSVDGIGTAYTGELFFGEGSRLTVL.

This chain links TRBV9 with TRBJ2-2; D is unresolved. From germline, CDR1 is SGDLS and CDR2 YYNGEE. V gave up 0 bases and J gave up 0 bases, with 6 bases separating them. The CDR3 is 15 residues long. DNA for the CDR3: TGTGCCAGCAGCGTAGGGCGGACGAACACCGGGGAGCTGTTTTTT. It yields the protein CASSVGRTNTGELFF.

The chain links TRBV6-4 to TRBJ2-1, with 7 bases identical to TRBD2. The V and J ends lost 8 bases and 9 bases, in that order; junction bases with no gene match: 13. The CDR3 is made up of 14 amino acids. Germline loops: CDR1 MRHNA, CDR2 SNTAGT. The CDR3 is CASAAGGSVREQFF. CDR3 sequence (DNA): TGTGCCAGCGCGGCGGGCGGGAGTGTCCGTGAGCAGTTCTTC.

The rearrangement links TRBV28 to TRBJ1-1, with a possible D match to TRBD1 (6 bases). CDR1 MDHEN and CDR2 SYDVKM come from the germline V gene. Trimming removed 10 bases at V and 0 bases at J, with 24 bases between. The CDR3 extends over 17 amino acids. The CDR3 DNA reads as TGTGCCACCTCCCAGACAGGAGCACGCATAATGAACACTGAAGCTTTCTTT. Protein sequence: CATSQTGARIMNTEAFF.

The J gene is TRBJ1-2, the V gene TRBV5-6; D not resolved. V was pared by 6 bases and J by 6 bases, with 21 bases between. Germline V CDR1 and CDR2: SGHDT, YYEEEE. The CDR3 sequence is 15 residues long. CDR3 region: CASTGGMEGGHGYTF. The CDR3 DNA is TGTGCCAGCACTGGCGGGATGGAGGGTGGCCATGGCTACACCTTC. The entire variable domain, with the rest obtained from reference TRBV5-6 and TRBJ1-2, is as follows: DAGVTQSPTHLIKTRGQQVTLRCSPKSGHDTVSWYQQALGQGPQFIFQYYEEEERQRGNFPDRFSGHQFPNYSSELNVNALLLGDSALYLCASTGGMEGGHGYTFGSGTRLTVV.

J is TRBJ2-5 and V is TRBV15, with a possible D match to TRBD2 (5 bases). Germline V gives CDR1 LNHNV, CDR2 YYDKDF (reference sequence). This CDR3 spans 15 amino acids. Trimming stripped 3 bases from V and 3 bases from J, with 14 bases between. The CDR3 DNA is TGTGCCACCAGCAGGGTAGCGTCTCGGAAAGAGACCCAGTACTTC. Protein: CATSRVASRKETQYF.

V is TRBV30 and J is TRBJ1-1; no clear D gene. V was clipped by 3 bases and J by 4 bases, with 24 bases between them. CDR3 length equals 17 residues. CDR1 is GTSNPN and CDR2 is SVGIG in the germline V gene (reference sequence). The CDR3 DNA reads as TGTGCCTGGAGCAGTTTGGAGTTAGCTCGTTTCGGCACTGAAGCTTTCTTT. Translated, it gives CAWSSLELARFGTEAFF.

CDR3 sequence reads: CASSLPGGGHTIYF. In nucleotides, the CDR3 is TGTGCCAGCAGCCTCCCGGGAGGCGGACACACCATATATTTT. The V call is TRBV28, the J call TRBJ1-3, with no clear D. The CDR3 contains 14 residues. Trimming pared 6 bases from V and 8 bases from J, leaving 17 bases between. Looked up from germline, CDR1 is MDHEN and CDR2 is SYDVKM.

J is TRBJ1-4 and V is TRBV6-5, with 7 bases aligning to TRBD1. The germline V gene encodes CDR1 MNHEY and CDR2 SVGAGI. The J segment lost 8 bases and the V segment lost 5 bases, leaving 11 bases of the junction unmatched. This CDR3 spans 15 amino acids. CDR3 in amino acids: CASSRGLGGREKLFF. The CDR3 DNA sequence: TGTGCCAGCAGTAGGGGCTTAGGGGGCAGGGAAAAACTGTTTTTT.

This clone has only one observation. The chain links TRBV19 to TRBJ1-3; D is unclear. The CDR3 is made up of 14 amino acids. Germline lookup yields CDR1 LNHDA and CDR2 SQIVND (reference sequence). The CDR3 DNA reads TGTGCGTCCCGGGAACTGAGCTCTGGAAACACCATATATTTT. Translation gives CASRELSSGNTIYF.

The chain carries TRBV2 and TRBJ2-7; tentatively, D is TRBD2 (5 bases). Germline CDR1 SNHLY, CDR2 FYNNEI. This CDR3 has 12 residues. Between the trimmed V and J ends, which lost 7 bases and 2 bases, there was a span of 9 bases. The CDR3, as DNA: TGTGCCAGCAAGGGAGATACCTACGAGCAGTACTTC. Its protein product is CASKGDTYEQYF.

The chain uses TRBV19 and TRBJ2-2; the D gene is possibly TRBD1 (5 bases). Trimming removed 4 bases at V and 0 bases at J, with 12 bases between. The CDR3 covers 16 residues. The germline CDR1 and CDR2 sequences are LNHDA and SQIVND (reference sequence). This CDR3 reads CASSTRARANTGELFF. DNA for the CDR3: TGTGCCAGTAGTACCAGGGCCCGAGCGAACACCGGGGAGCTGTTTTTT. The entire variable domain, with the rest obtained from reference TRBV19 and TRBJ2-2, is as follows: DGGITQSPKYLFRKEGQNVTLSCEQNLNHDAMYWYRQDPGQGLRLIYYSQIVNDFQKGDIAEGYSVSREKKESFPLTVTSAQKNPTAFYLCASSTRARANTGELFFGEGSRLTVL.

V usage is TRBV6-1 and J usage is TRBJ2-2; 7 bases map to TRBD1. With V trimmed by 4 bases and J by 1 base, 3 bases remained unmatched. The CDR3 covers 15 residues. Germline V CDR1 and CDR2: MNHNS, SASEGT. CDR3 loop: CASSVYRGNTGELFF. For the CDR3, the DNA is TGTGCCAGCAGTGTCTACAGGGGGAACACCGGGGAGCTGTTTTTT.

The gene calls are TRBV10-3 and TRBJ2-7; D call uncertain. The CDR3 has 13 residues. The germline V gene encodes CDR1 ENHRY and CDR2 SYGVKD. Trimming left V 6 bases short and J 2 bases short, with 11 bases between. This chain's CDR3 is CAISRSPAYEQYF. The CDR3 DNA is TGTGCCATCAGCCGTTCCCCCGCCTACGAGCAGTACTTC.

On this clone: This sample includes further DNA sequences coding for the same CDR3. The chain uses TRBV18 and TRBJ1-1; D is unclear. V was pared by 3 bases and J by 7 bases, with 12 bases between. The CDR3 is 13 amino acids. In germline, CDR1 is KGHSH, CDR2 LQKENI. CDR3 region: CASSPSGGVEAFF. The CDR3 DNA is TGTGCCAGCTCACCGAGCGGAGGTGTTGAAGCTTTCTTT.

This clone showed up just once. The rearrangement joins TRBV5-1 to TRBJ1-1, with D uncertain. CDR3 length equals 14 residues. The germline gives CDR1 SGHRS, CDR2 YFSETQ. V was cut by 3 bases and J by 4 bases, with 13 bases left in between. The DNA of the CDR3 is TGCGCCAGCAGCTCCACCCAGGCTTTCACTGAAGCTTTCTTT. Protein sequence: CASSSTQAFTEAFF.

The count of this clone is one. This sequence joins TRBV6-5 and TRBJ1-2; 8 nucleotides align to TRBD1. The germline V gene encodes CDR1 MNHEY and CDR2 SVGAGI. The ends lost 0 bases at V and 6 bases at J; junction bases unmatched: 9. This CDR3 has 16 residues. The CDR3 spells CASSYSRTGFRDGYTF. CDR3 coding DNA: TGTGCCAGCAGTTACTCTCGGACAGGGTTTAGGGATGGCTACACCTTC.

DNA of the CDR3: TGTGCCAGTAGTCCGGGACATACTGCAACTAATGAAAAACTGTTTTTT. Encoded protein: CASSPGHTATNEKLFF. The chain employs TRBV19 and TRBJ1-4, with D tentatively TRBD1 (6 bases). V lost 5 bases and J 0 bases, leaving 13 bases between the germline ends. CDR3 size: 16 residues. CDR1 and CDR2 (germline): LNHDA, SQIVND (reference sequence).

The chain links TRBV6-1 to TRBJ1-4; D ambiguous. In germline, CDR1 is MNHNS, CDR2 SASEGT. This CDR3 has 13 amino acids. V gave up 4 bases and J gave up 7 bases, with 10 bases separating them. The CDR3 DNA follows: TGTGCCAGCAGTGTTTGGGAGGGTGAAAAACTGTTTTTT. This gives the protein CASSVWEGEKLFF.

The chain joins TRBV4-1 to TRBJ1-5; D may be TRBD1 (5 bases). CDR1 is MGHRA, CDR2 YSYEKL, per germline. The CDR3 loop spans 15 amino acids. V was pared by 3 bases and J by 1 base, with 10 bases between. DNA of the CDR3: TGCGCCAGCAGCCAGGGAGGGGCGAGCAATCAGCCCCAGCATTTT. Its translation: CASSQGGASNQPQHF.

This clone was seen a single time. The rearrangement uses TRBV2 and TRBJ2-1; 11 positions match TRBD2. Germline V lookup: CDR1 SNHLY, CDR2 FYNNEI. Losses at the gene ends were 7 bases for V and 7 bases for J; bases not matched to a gene: 15. The CDR3 extends over 17 amino acids. The CDR3 DNA follows: TGTGCCAGCACCTCAGACCCGGGACTAGCGGTCGGGAATGAGCAGTTCTTC. This sequence encodes CASTSDPGLAVGNEQFF. Full variable domain (missing parts from reference TRBV2 and TRBJ2-1): EPEVTQTPSHQVTQMGQEVILRCVPISNHLYFYWYRQILGQKVEFLVSFYNNEISEKSEIFDDQFSVERPDGSNFTLKIRSTKLEDSAMYFCASTSDPGLAVGNEQFFGPGTRLTVL.

This chain uses TRBV7-6 with TRBJ1-1, with 10 bases that match TRBD1. Losses at the gene ends were 5 bases for V and 4 bases for J; bases not matched to a gene: 4. The CDR3 is made up of 14 amino acids. Per the germline V gene, CDR1 is SGHVS and CDR2 is FNYEAQ. DNA of the CDR3: TGTGCCAGCAGCACCGGACAGGGGGGCACTGAAGCTTTCTTT. As protein: CASSTGQGGTEAFF. The whole variable domain, filled in from reference TRBV7-6 and TRBJ1-1, reads GAGVSQSPRYKVTKRGQDVALRCDPISGHVSLYWYRQALGQGPEFLTYFNYEAQQDKSGLPNDRFSAERPEGSISTLTIQRTEQRDSAMYRCASSTGQGGTEAFFGQGTRLTVV.

This clone occurred once. The rearrangement links TRBV5-1 to TRBJ1-4; D unresolved. The germline V gene has CDR1 SGHRS and CDR2 YFSETQ. This CDR3 has 14 residues. V lost 4 bases, J lost 5 bases, and 12 bases lay in between. The CDR3 sequence is CASSSAQQNEKLFF. CDR3 sequence (DNA): TGCGCCAGCAGCAGTGCACAACAGAATGAAAAACTGTTTTTT.

The chain is built from TRBV30 and TRBJ2-3; TRBD1 is a possible D gene (5 bases). Trimming took off 0 bases at V and 3 bases at J, with 13 bases between the two ends. Per germline, CDR1 GTSNPN and CDR2 SVGIG (reference sequence). The CDR3 runs to 15 residues. The CDR3 DNA reads as TGTGCCTGGAGTGTACGGTCAGGGAAGACAGATACGCAGTATTTT. This gives the protein CAWSVRSGKTDTQYF.